A single T cell receptor (beta chain) is shown here with its context. The antigen is unknown. The data are from a study of T cell responses to AZD1222 COVID-19 vaccine. Findings and caveats of the study: CD4 TCRs linked to vaccination spanned spike, dominating at 160-218 and 743-854. Clonal diversity was possibly underestimated, and the donors were mostly white British, with more females.

Profiled with immunoSEQ multiplex PCR; TCRdb holds only in-frame clones, not every one. The sample shows roughly 120,000 clones, 80% to 95% of them seen only once. The V and J ends lost 3 bases and 2 bases respectively, with 11 bases between them. This CDR3 region has 15 residues. Germline V lookup: CDR1 KGHSH, CDR2 LQKENI. Sample: peripheral blood, taken on day 0 of AZD1222 vaccination. The V gene is TRBV18, the J gene TRBJ1-3; D not certain. The source of this sequence is an adult in good health. The CDR3 DNA reads as TGTGCCAGCTCACCGTCGGACGGAGCTGGAAACACCATATATTTT. As protein: CASSPSDGAGNTIYF.